This TCR beta chain was obtained from a study of blood T cell repertoires in COVID-19. For the study at large: Collection of acute and convalescent COVID-19 samples took place in the United States, Italy and Spain.

Sequenced by immunoSEQ multiplex PCR; TCRdb stores in-frame clones only, minus some. Among fewer than 250,000 clones listed, almost 85% were seen once. There are 17 residues in the CDR3. Per germline, CDR1 KGHDR and CDR2 SFDVKD. With 0 bases clipped from V and 2 bases from J, the junction kept 6 bases outside the gene matches. The chain uses TRBV24-1 and TRBJ2-3; 8 bases fit TRBD2. Sequenced input: peripheral blood. The sequence came from a woman in her 40s with acute or convalescent COVID-19. This chain's CDR3 is CATSDLMAGGITDTQYF. In DNA, the CDR3 is TGTGCCACCAGTGATTTGATGGCGGGAGGAATCACAGATACGCAGTATTTT.